The sequence of this T cell receptor (beta chain) was determined in a study of T cell responses to AZD1222 COVID-19 vaccine. TCRdb's copy holds only in-frame clones and misses some; the assay was immunoSEQ multiplex PCR. The sample records some 49,000 clones, 70% to 90% being singletons. The CDR3 length is 14 residues. The germline V gene encodes CDR1 LNHDA and CDR2 SQIVND (reference sequence). V was clipped by 6 bases and J by 4 bases; unmatched bases: 5. The chain joins TRBV19 to TRBJ1-4, with 7 positions matching TRBD1. This material consisted of peripheral blood, taken 28 days after the second AZD1222 dose. The sequence was collected from an adult who received the AZD1222 COVID-19 vaccine. The CDR3 DNA reads as TGTGCCAGTAGAACAGGGGCCCATAATGAAAAACTGTTTTTT. Protein: CASRTGAHNEKLFF.